This T cell receptor (beta chain) was sequenced during a study of T cells in Graves' hyperthyroidism and ophthalmopathy. General study results and limits: The model foresaw ophthalmopathy a median 6.5 months prior to onset. Most thyroid clonotypes expanded above 0.001 were also detected in blood. A model of 13 V-J pairs discriminated ophthalmopathy from stable hyperthyroidism.

At least ten counts were recorded for this clonotype. Antigen specificity is unknown. Uncontrolled infection, other autoimmune disease, pregnancy and lactation each barred patients from inclusion. Amplification yielded TCR beta CDR3 regions, with RNA transcripts as the source. TCR CDR3 underwent first-round RT-PCR with the HTBI primer set. TCRdb processed the multiplex PCR reads anew with MiXCR; each CDR3 protein has one entry. Found here are 200,000 to 250,000 distinct CDR3 sequences, less than 20% of them singletons; the top ten hold 25% to 30%. Sample: blood. This receptor was obtained from a young woman with Graves' ophthalmopathy.

The CDR3 nucleotides read TGTGCCAGCAGTTTCCTAGGGGTAGGACGTATGGACGAGCAGTACTTC. Protein: CASSFLGVGRMDEQYF. This chain connects TRBV7-9 to TRBJ2-7, with TRBD1 as a possible D gene (5 bases). Germline lookup yields CDR1 SEHNR and CDR2 FQNEAQ (reference sequence). V shed 6 bases and J shed 5 bases, with 23 bases lying between them. CDR3 size: 16 residues.